What follows are 19 T cell receptor beta chains derived from one specimen sequenced in a study of shared clonotypes between healthy human individuals. The repertoire was sequenced with immunoSEQ multiplex PCR; TCRdb's copy has only in-frame clones and lacks some. The sample yields some 1.1 million clones, approximately 80% seen once. Specimen: memory CD4+ T cells from PBMCs. Subset here: CD45RA-negative fraction. These receptors came from a young man in good health. Some clones in this sample may be carry-over from other donors' samples.

The chain is built from TRBV4-3 and TRBJ2-3, with TRBD2 identical over 7 bases. CDR3 length: 14 residues. V was pared by 0 bases and J by 13 bases, with 10 bases of the junction left unmatched. CDR1 is LGHNA, CDR2 YSLEER, per germline. The CDR3 is CASSQDPTGGMKYF. The CDR3 nucleotides are TGCGCCAGCAGCCAAGACCCTACGGGAGGTATGAAGTATTTT.

The chain carries TRBV27 and TRBJ1-1; D remains ambiguous. CDR1 is MNHEY, CDR2 SMNVEV, per germline (reference sequence). Deletions cut 7 bases from V and 7 bases from J, with 16 bases between. The CDR3 spans 13 residues. CDR3: CASTPNGYGEAFF. CDR3 nucleotide sequence: TGTGCCAGCACTCCAAACGGCTACGGTGAAGCTTTCTTT.

The rearrangement links TRBV4-2 to TRBJ2-1; possibly TRBD2 for D (5 bases). Deletions cut 0 bases from V and 5 bases from J, with 14 bases between. The CDR3 is 16 amino acids. Germline V gene data show CDR1 as LGHNA and CDR2 as YNFKEQ. The CDR3 sequence is CASSQDDQRIDNEQFF. The CDR3 coding sequence is TGTGCCAGCAGCCAAGATGACCAGCGGATCGACAATGAGCAGTTCTTC.

This chain links TRBV4-3 with TRBJ2-1, with unresolved D. The CDR3 has 16 amino acids. Germline V gene lookup returns CDR1 LGHNA and CDR2 YSLEER. Trimming took 1 base from V and 0 from J, leaving 10 bases between them. CDR3 loop: CASSQGLLSSYNEQFF. The CDR3, as DNA: TGCGCCAGCAGCCAAGGGCTACTCAGCTCCTACAATGAGCAGTTCTTC.

The chain employs TRBV5-4 and TRBJ2-2; 7 bases are shared with TRBD2. V trimming: 4 bases; J trimming: 1 base; junction bases outside the gene matches: 7. This CDR3 is built from 16 residues. The V gene's germline CDR1 is SGHNT and CDR2 YYREEE (reference sequence). The CDR3 DNA sequence: TGTGCCAGCAGCCGCGGAGAGCGGGGGAACACCGGGGAGCTGTTTTTT. Translated: CASSRGERGNTGELFF.

This sequence joins TRBV18 and TRBJ2-1; 9 positions match TRBD2. The V gene end was trimmed by 1 base and the J gene end by 9 bases; junction bases not matched to a gene: 10. Germline V gives CDR1 KGHSH, CDR2 LQKENI. CDR3 length equals 16 residues. The CDR3 bases are TGTGCCAGCTCACCACGGGCTAGCGGGACTCAAAGTGAGCAGTTCTTC. It is translated as CASSPRASGTQSEQFF. The whole variable domain, remainder taken from reference TRBV18 and TRBJ2-1, is NAGVMQNPRHLVRRRGQEARLRCSPMKGHSHVYWYRQLPEEGLKFMVYLQKENIIDESGMPKERFSAEFPKEGPSILRIQQVVRGDSAAYFCASSPRASGTQSEQFFGPGTRLTVL.

The chain has TRBV12-5 and TRBJ2-3, with D uncertain. V gave up 1 base and J gave up 6 bases, with 5 bases separating them. The CDR3 is made up of 12 amino acids. Germline loops: CDR1 LGHNT, CDR2 FRNRAP. This CDR3 reads CASGLGEDTQYF. In nucleotides, the CDR3 is TGTGCTAGTGGTTTGGGTGAGGATACGCAGTATTTT. The whole variable domain, filled in from reference TRBV12-5 and TRBJ2-3, reads DARVTQTPRHKVTEMGQEVTMRCQPILGHNTVFWYRQTMMQGLELLAYFRNRAPLDDSGMPKDRFSAEMPDATLATLKIQPSEPRDSAVYFCASGLGEDTQYFGPGTRLTVL.

This clone was seen only a few times. The same CDR3 can be traced to other DNA sequences in this sample. The V and J genes are TRBV27 and TRBJ2-7; D is ambiguous. Germline values: CDR1 MNHEY, CDR2 SMNVEV (reference sequence). The CDR3 loop spans 13 amino acids. V was cut by 0 bases and J by 1 base, with 4 bases left in between. The CDR3 spells CASSLSGSYEQYF. The CDR3 DNA is TGTGCCAGCAGTTTATCAGGGTCCTACGAGCAGTACTTC.

The rearrangement joins TRBV5-6 to TRBJ2-7; no clear D. This CDR3 spans 13 amino acids. The germline V and J ends were trimmed by 2 bases and 1 base, with 7 bases remaining between them. In germline, CDR1 is SGHDT, CDR2 YYEEEE. CDR3 protein: CASSLLRSYEQYF. The CDR3 bases are TGTGCCAGCAGCTTACTACGATCCTACGAGCAGTACTTC.

The genes are TRBV6-1 and TRBJ2-7; TRBD1 matches 7 bases. There are 13 residues in the CDR3. Germline CDR1 and CDR2: MNHNS and SASEGT. The V and J ends lost 6 bases and 7 bases, in that order; junction bases with no gene match: 9. CDR3 bases: TGTGCCAGCAGCAACCTGGGACAGTCGGAGCAGTACTTC. Translating it yields CASSNLGQSEQYF.

V usage is TRBV7-2 and J usage is TRBJ2-3; D is unresolved. Trimming removed 5 bases at V and 1 base at J, with 7 bases between. The length of the CDR3 is 13 residues. Germline values: CDR1 SGHTA, CDR2 FQGNSA. In nucleotides, the CDR3 is TGTGCCAGCAGCCAGTCTCGCACAGATACGCAGTATTTT. This sequence encodes CASSQSRTDTQYF.

The J gene is TRBJ2-4, the V gene TRBV28; unclear D gene. Germline assignment: CDR1 MDHEN and CDR2 SYDVKM. With 6 bases removed from V and 0 bases from J, the gap between germline ends came to 3 bases. The CDR3 loop spans 12 amino acids. The CDR3 DNA is TGTGCCAGCAGGGGAGCCAAAAACATTCAGTACTTC. Translation: CASRGAKNIQYF.

Details on this clone: Distinct nucleotide sequences in the sample also encode this CDR3. This chain uses TRBV11-2 with TRBJ2-1, with D hard to call. The CDR3 runs 13 residues. Germline V gene sequence: CDR1 SGHAT, CDR2 FQNNGV. Trimming took off 1 base at V and 5 bases at J, with 6 bases between the two ends. The CDR3 nucleotides are TGTGCCAGCAGCTTAGGCCGTAACAATGAGCAGTTCTTC. Amino acids: CASSLGRNNEQFF.

In nucleotides, the CDR3 is TGTGCCAGCAGCGCGCCGGACAAGTCGGAGGAGACCCAGTACTTC. This gives the protein CASSAPDKSEETQYF. The gene calls are TRBV7-9 and TRBJ2-5, with D perhaps TRBD1 (5 bases). CDR1 and CDR2 from the germline V gene are SEHNR and FQNEAQ (reference sequence). V gave up 5 bases and J gave up 5 bases, with 18 bases separating them. This CDR3 is 15 amino acids long.

The CDR3: CASSVGFLAGGLFF. The CDR3 DNA reads as TGTGCCAGCAGCGTAGGGTTCCTAGCGGGAGGATTGTTCTTC. This sequence joins TRBV9 and TRBJ2-1, with 11 bases matching TRBD2. The CDR3 loop spans 14 amino acids. The germline V gene encodes CDR1 SGDLS and CDR2 YYNGEE. The V gene end was trimmed by 0 bases and the J gene end by 15 bases; junction bases not matched to a gene: 8.

This chain joins TRBV7-2 and TRBJ1-2; D perhaps matches TRBD1 (5 bases). The CDR3 extends over 14 amino acids. The V end lost 0 bases, the J end lost 1 base, and 6 bases lay between the germline ends. Germline V gives CDR1 SGHTA, CDR2 FQGNSA. The CDR3 is CASSLAGRNYGYTF. The CDR3 region has the DNA TGTGCCAGCAGCTTAGCGGGACGTAACTATGGCTACACCTTC.

V is TRBV18 and J is TRBJ1-4; D may be TRBD1 (5 bases). The CDR3 totals 15 residues. Trimming removed 3 bases at V and 8 bases at J, with 16 bases between. Germline loops: CDR1 KGHSH, CDR2 LQKENI. For the CDR3, the DNA is TGTGCCAGCTCACCGGGGGAGGGTATCAGCGAAAAACTGTTTTTT. As protein: CASSPGEGISEKLFF.

The CDR3 bases are TGCGCCAGCAGCTTGGGTCGCGACGAATCTGAAGCTTTCTTT. Its translation: CASSLGRDESEAFF. J is TRBJ1-1 and V is TRBV5-1; D not resolved. The CDR3 has 14 residues. The germline V gene has CDR1 SGHRS and CDR2 YFSETQ. Trimming removed 0 bases from V and 6 bases from J, with 12 bases in between.

The rearrangement joins TRBV28 to TRBJ2-5; 8 positions agree with TRBD2. With 2 bases clipped from V and 7 bases from J, the junction kept 12 bases outside the gene matches. The germline gives CDR1 MDHEN, CDR2 SYDVKM. The CDR3 spans 16 residues. The CDR3 DNA follows: TGTGCCAGCAGTTTAGGCCTAGCGGGTTCGACGGGGACCCAGTACTTC. It translates to CASSLGLAGSTGTQYF. The full variable domain, with the rest looked up from reference TRBV28 and TRBJ2-5, is DVKVTQSSRYLVKRTGEKVFLECVQDMDHENMFWYRQDPGLGLRLIYFSYDVKMKEKGDIPEGYSVSREKKERFSLILESASTNQTSMYLCASSLGLAGSTGTQYFGPGTRLLVL.